This T cell receptor beta chain was captured in a study of T-cell memory formation after mild COVID-19. Study-level results: Memory from before infection featured some responding clones, which suggests cross-reactive memory joined.

Points on this clonotype: Its antigen is unidentified.

TCRdb called the 5' RACE reads again in MiXCR, with one record for every CDR3 protein. Among about 250,000 distinct CDR3 sequences listed, just over 15% were seen once. Germline V gives CDR1 LNHNV, CDR2 YYDKDF (reference sequence). After removal of 3 bases from V and 7 bases from J, the junction contained 5 bases not matched to a gene. The CDR3 contains 13 residues. The rearrangement uses TRBV15 and TRBJ1-2; 7 bases agree with TRBD1. The specimen sequenced was PBMCs or a T cell subset sorted from them (not recorded which). This TCR was sampled from an adult woman who had mild COVID-19 (a few samples of this study predate the infection). Cell type and time point are not known. This CDR3 reads CATSRDNRGGYTF. In DNA form, the CDR3 reads TGTGCCACCAGCAGGGATAACAGGGGTGGCTACACCTTC.